This is a list of T cell receptor beta chains from one sample in a study of T-cell memory formation after mild COVID-19. TCRdb reprocessed the 5' RACE reads with MiXCR, giving one entry per CDR3 protein. The sample carries roughly 120,000 distinct CDR3 sequences, 22% recorded once. Sequences were obtained from PBMCs or a T cell subset sorted from them (not recorded which). The receptors here all came from a man younger than 35 who had mild COVID-19 (a few samples of this study predate the infection). Cell type and time point are not known. Each CDR3 is given with its conserved first and last residue. D genes are given only for firm matches. Size is stated for part of the rows, as once, few or many counts, or as a class when the clone is expanded.

DNA | CDR3 | J | V | length | size | D
TGTGCCAGCAGTGAACCCGGGGGGTTGAGTGAGCAGTACTTC | CASSEPGGLSEQYF | TRBJ2-7 | TRBV2 | 14 | . | TRBD2
TGTGCCAGCAGTTCGGAAGGGAGTAATCAGCCCCAGCATTTT | CASSSEGSNQPQHF | TRBJ1-5 | TRBV12-3/TRBV12-4 | 14 | . | .
TGTGCCAGCAGCGAAGGGATTAGAGACTATGGCTACACCTTC | CASSEGIRDYGYTF | TRBJ1-2 | TRBV7-9 | 14 | few | .
TGTGCCATCAGTGAGGCGCTCCACGGAGGGGCAGGAGATTATGGCTACACCTTC | CAISEALHGGAGDYGYTF | TRBJ1-2 | TRBV10-3 | 18 | . | .
TGCGCCAGCAGCCAAGAAGGAGGCCGCTACGAGCAGTACTTC | CASSQEGGRYEQYF | TRBJ2-7 | TRBV4-3 | 14 | . | .
TGCAGTGCTCGCCTCCAGGGGGCTGGGGCCAACGTCCTGACTTTC | CSARLQGAGANVLTF | TRBJ2-6 | TRBV20-1 | 15 | . | TRBD1
TGTGCCAGCAGCTACCCAGCCGGGGAGCTGTTTTTT | CASSYPAGELFF | TRBJ2-2 | TRBV7-8 | 12 | few | .
TGCGCCAGCAGCCAATTCGTACGGAACACTGAAGCTTTCTTT | CASSQFVRNTEAFF | TRBJ1-1 | TRBV4-1 | 14 | few | .
TGTGCCAGCAGCATACAGGGGGCCCACTATGGCTACACCTTC | CASSIQGAHYGYTF | TRBJ1-2 | TRBV5-4 | 14 | few | TRBD1
TGTGCCAGCAGTCCGCGCGGGGCGGGGGGGCTCCCAGATACGCAGTATTTT | CASSPRGAGGLPDTQYF | TRBJ2-3 | TRBV6-5 | 17 | few | TRBD2
TGTGCCAGCAGCTTAGCGGGACACTACGAGCAGTACTTC | CASSLAGHYEQYF | TRBJ2-7 | TRBV7-6 | 13 | few | .
TGCAGCGTTGAAGAAGTGGGACAGGGCTACGAGCAGTACTTC | CSVEEVGQGYEQYF | TRBJ2-7 | TRBV29-1 | 14 | few | TRBD1
TGCAGCGCCGACAGTGGAAACACCATATATTTT | CSADSGNTIYF | TRBJ1-3 | TRBV29-1 | 11 | few | .
TGTGCCAGCAGTTACCTTGGAATGGCCAATGAGCAGTTCTTC | CASSYLGMANEQFF | TRBJ2-1 | TRBV6-5 | 14 | . | .
TGTGCCAGCACCGCAGATAATTCACCCCTCCACTTT | CASTADNSPLHF | TRBJ1-6 | TRBV7-9 | 12 | . | .
TGTGCCAGCAGTTACTCGAGATCCAGGCCCAATGAGCAGTTCTTC | CASSYSRSRPNEQFF | TRBJ2-1 | TRBV6-5 | 15 | . | .
TGTGCCAGCAGCTGGGGGGTTGGAGAGACCCAGTACTTC | CASSWGVGETQYF | TRBJ2-5 | TRBV5-8 | 13 | few | .
TGTGCCAGCAGCCAAGTCCGGGAAGAAGAGACCCAGTACTTC | CASSQVREEETQYF | TRBJ2-5 | TRBV14 | 14 | . | .
TGTGCCAGCAGCCCCCGAATGGGGATGGAGACCCAGTACTTC | CASSPRMGMETQYF | TRBJ2-5 | TRBV9 | 14 | . | .
TGTGCCAGCAGTGCCCCAGGGGGCTATGGCTACACCTTC | CASSAPGGYGYTF | TRBJ1-2 | TRBV7-2 | 13 | few | TRBD1
TGTGCCAGCAGCCCGGGGACTAGCGGGGCGCTCACAGATACGCAGTATTTT | CASSPGTSGALTDTQYF | TRBJ2-3 | TRBV7-9 | 17 | . | TRBD2
TGCGCCAGCAGCTTTAATGGGGAGCTGTTTTTT | CASSFNGELFF | TRBJ2-2 | TRBV4-3 | 11 | . | .
TGTGCCAGCAGCTTAGTATGGCTGCCAGCCGATACGCAGTATTTT | CASSLVWLPADTQYF | TRBJ2-3 | TRBV7-2 | 15 | few | .
TGCGCCAGCAGTACTGGCCAGGGACGATCACCCCTCCACTTT | CASSTGQGRSPLHF | TRBJ1-6 | TRBV5-1 | 14 | few | .
TGTGCCAGCAGCAAAGGTCAAGACAGCCGACCTAGGGAGGAAAAACTGTTTTTT | CASSKGQDSRPREEKLFF | TRBJ1-4 | TRBV21-1 | 18 | few | .
TGTGCCAGCAGCCCCGATGTCAGCGGGAATGAGCAGTTCTTC | CASSPDVSGNEQFF | TRBJ2-1 | TRBV7-2 | 14 | few | .
TGTGCCAGCAGTTACGGAAGTATACCCGGGGAGCTGTTTTTT | CASSYGSIPGELFF | TRBJ2-2 | TRBV6-5 | 14 | . | .
TGTGCCAGCAGCTTAAATTTTCAGGGGGCGGCTAATCAGCCACAGCATTTT | CASSLNFQGAANQPQHF | TRBJ1-5 | TRBV7-9 | 17 | . | TRBD1
TGTGCCAGCACTTTAGCGGGGATGCCTGAAGCTTTCTTT | CASTLAGMPEAFF | TRBJ1-1 | TRBV6-6 | 13 | few | .
TGTGCCAGCAGCTTTCTGGGCTATGAGCAGTTCTTC | CASSFLGYEQFF | TRBJ2-1 | TRBV7-9 | 12 | few | .
TGCGCCAGCAGCCAAGATTCAGCGGTGGTAAATGAGCAGTTCTTC | CASSQDSAVVNEQFF | TRBJ2-1 | TRBV4-3 | 15 | few | .
TGTGCCAGCAGCTTGGGAGGCTCGGATGAGCAGTTCTTC | CASSLGGSDEQFF | TRBJ2-1 | TRBV5-5 | 13 | few | .
TGTGCCAGCAGCCGCACCACAGGGGGGAATAATGAGCAGTTCTTC | CASSRTTGGNNEQFF | TRBJ2-1 | TRBV7-2 | 15 | few | TRBD1
TGTGCCAGCAGAATCCGGGACAGGCGGTCCGGGGAGCTGTTTTTT | CASRIRDRRSGELFF | TRBJ2-2 | TRBV6-5 | 15 | . | TRBD1
TGCGCCAGCAGCCAATCAGGGTCGGCTAATGAAAAACTGTTTTTT | CASSQSGSANEKLFF | TRBJ1-4 | TRBV4-1 | 15 | few | .
TGTGCCAGCAGTGAATTTTCTAGCGGGGATTTCCAAGAGACCCAGTACTTC | CASSEFSSGDFQETQYF | TRBJ2-5 | TRBV25-1 | 17 | . | TRBD2
TGTGCCAGCACCCTGGGGGGTTCCAATAATCAGCCCCAGCATTTT | CASTLGGSNNQPQHF | TRBJ1-5 | TRBV12-3/TRBV12-4 | 15 | . | .
TGTGCCAGCAGCCACACAGGGATAGGCTACAATGAGCAGTTCTTC | CASSHTGIGYNEQFF | TRBJ2-1 | TRBV3-1 | 15 | many | .
TGTGCCAGCGGCCGGGACAGGGACACTGAAGCTTTCTTT | CASGRDRDTEAFF | TRBJ1-1 | TRBV27 | 13 | few | TRBD1
TGCGCCAGCAGCCAAGATCACCCGGACGGAAGCACAGATACGCAGTATTTT | CASSQDHPDGSTDTQYF | TRBJ2-3 | TRBV4-3 | 17 | few | .
TGTGCCAGCAGTCTTTACACTGAAGCTTTCTTT | CASSLYTEAFF | TRBJ1-1 | TRBV11-2 | 11 | few | .
TGTGCCAGCAGCCTTTTCCGACAGGGGGCTAACGGAAGCAATCAGCCCCAGCATTTT | CASSLFRQGANGSNQPQHF | TRBJ1-5 | TRBV7-9 | 19 | few | TRBD1
TGTGCCAGCAGCGTTCCGGTTAGGGACAGGGGCTATGGCTACACCTTC | CASSVPVRDRGYGYTF | TRBJ1-2 | TRBV7-9 | 16 | . | TRBD1
TGTGCCAGCAGCGCAGCGGGGGTACAAGAGACCCAGTACTTC | CASSAAGVQETQYF | TRBJ2-5 | TRBV9 | 14 | few | TRBD2
TGTGCCAGCAGTTATAGCGGCGCCGGGCATTGGAACACCGGGGAGCTGTTTTTT | CASSYSGAGHWNTGELFF | TRBJ2-2 | TRBV6-5 | 18 | . | .
TGTGCCAGCAGCCAAAGGGATGGGGGGGACCAAGAGACCCAGTACTTC | CASSQRDGGDQETQYF | TRBJ2-5 | TRBV4-2 | 16 | many | TRBD2
TGCAGCGTTGTTTGGGCCGGAGGCGGCTATGGCTACACCTTC | CSVVWAGGGYGYTF | TRBJ1-2 | TRBV29-1 | 14 | . | .
TGTGCCAGCTTCGGAAGGGACAGCCACACAGATACGCAGTATTTT | CASFGRDSHTDTQYF | TRBJ2-3 | TRBV12-3/TRBV12-4 | 15 | . | TRBD1
TGTGCCACCAGTGATTTTTGGGACAGCAACTCTGGGGCCAACGTCCTGACTTTC | CATSDFWDSNSGANVLTF | TRBJ2-6 | TRBV24-1 | 18 | few | TRBD1
TGTGCCAGCAGCCCAATGGGGGGCGCACAGGAGACCCAGTACTTC | CASSPMGGAQETQYF | TRBJ2-5 | TRBV7-3 | 15 | few | .
TGTGCCAGCAGCCCACCGGGACCGAACTATGGCTACACCTTC | CASSPPGPNYGYTF | TRBJ1-2 | TRBV9 | 14 | . | .
TGTGCCAGCAGTTGGGCGGGGGCCCAAGAGACCCAGTACTTC | CASSWAGAQETQYF | TRBJ2-5 | TRBV27 | 14 | . | .
TGCGCCAGCAGCTTGTCGCCAGGGGGGACCACTGAAGCTTTCTTT | CASSLSPGGTTEAFF | TRBJ1-1 | TRBV5-1 | 15 | . | TRBD1
TGTGCCAGCAGCCTCGACAGGAGCAATCAGCCCCAGCATTTT | CASSLDRSNQPQHF | TRBJ1-5 | TRBV12-3/TRBV12-4 | 14 | . | .
TGTGCCAGCAGTCCGAGGACAGGGAACAATGAGCAGTTCTTC | CASSPRTGNNEQFF | TRBJ2-1 | TRBV12-3/TRBV12-4 | 14 | . | TRBD1
TGTGCCAGCAGCCGTGGAAATCAGCCCCAGCATTTT | CASSRGNQPQHF | TRBJ1-5 | TRBV5-6 | 12 | few | .
TGCGCCAGCAGCCAAGATCGATGGGGATACGAGCAGTACTTC | CASSQDRWGYEQYF | TRBJ2-7 | TRBV4-3 | 14 | . | .
TGCGCCAGCAGCGCCTGGAATTACAATGAGCAGTTCTTC | CASSAWNYNEQFF | TRBJ2-1 | TRBV4-1 | 13 | few | .
TGCAGCGTTAGGCGAGAAGTGGAGACCCAGTACTTC | CSVRREVETQYF | TRBJ2-5 | TRBV29-1 | 12 | . | .
TGTGCCAGCAACCCCCCAGGGCAAGAGACCCAGTACTTC | CASNPPGQETQYF | TRBJ2-5 | TRBV7-9 | 13 | . | .